Reported below is one T cell receptor (beta chain). V gave up 4 bases and J gave up 4 bases, with 22 bases separating them. From germline, CDR1 is MGHRA and CDR2 YSYEKL. This CDR3 is built from 17 residues. The data originate from a study of long-term antiretroviral therapy in people with HIV. Survey level was the resolution at which the v3.0 immunoSEQ assay ran. Assay: immunoSEQ multiplex PCR; the TCRdb copy retains only in-frame clones and omits some. The table has 28,000 or so clones, over 80% seen once. This TCR came from a man younger than 35 with HIV. The genes are TRBV4-1 and TRBJ1-1; no reliable D call. This specimen consisted of unsorted PBMCs, obtained 0.4 years after starting antiretroviral therapy. The CDR3: CASSPRSLGGTSTEAFF. CDR3 nucleotides: TGCGCCAGCAGCCCAAGAAGCCTAGGTGGAACAAGCACTGAAGCTTTCTTT.